These T cell receptor beta chains were read from a single sample in a study of cytomegalovirus exposure and HLA in healthy donors. Produced via immunoSEQ multiplex PCR; TCRdb's table is partial and in-frame only. The data contain under 150,000 clones, around 85% of them singletons. The material sequenced was PBMCs. Receptors were obtained from a boy younger than 18 in good health and CMV-seronegative. Each CDR3 is given with its conserved first and last residue. D genes are given only for firm matches. The size entry is marked missing in some rows and otherwise reads once, few, many or a size class.

many	TRBD1	TRBV19	TRBJ1-5	TGTGCCAGTAGCATCGGGTCGGGGGGACAGGTTGAAGGTCAGCCCCAGCATTTT	CASSIGSGGQVEGQPQHF
.	.	TRBV7-9	TRBJ2-1	TGTGCCAGCAGCTTAATCAGCTCCTACAATGAGCAGTTCTTC	CASSLISSYNEQFF
.	.	TRBV7-9	TRBJ2-1	TGTGCCAGCAGCTACCTCGACACACTGATTAATGAGCAGTTCTTC	CASSYLDTLINEQFF
.	.	TRBV6-5	TRBJ2-1	TGTGCCAGCGGGAGCTCCTACAATGAGCAGTTCTTC	CASGSSYNEQFF
.	.	TRBV5-1	TRBJ2-2	TGCGCCAGCAGCTTGGGAGGTAGCGCCCCGGGCACCGGGGAGCTGTTTTTT	CASSLGGSAPGTGELFF
.	.	TRBV11-3	TRBJ2-3	TGTGCCAGCAGCTCGAGACAGGAGAGCACAGATACGCAGTATTTT	CASSSRQESTDTQYF
.	.	TRBV5-1	TRBJ1-2	TGCGCCAGCAGCTTAGAGGGCACGAACGGCTACACCTTC	CASSLEGTNGYTF
.	.	TRBV19	TRBJ2-2	TGTGCCAGTCAGGGGACCGGGGAGCTGTTTTTT	CASQGTGELFF
.	TRBD2	TRBV5-1	TRBJ2-2	TGCGCCAGCAGCTTACTAGCGGGGGGGCCCAGCGGGGAGCTGTTTTTT	CASSLLAGGPSGELFF
.	.	TRBV14	TRBJ2-7	TGTGCCAGCAGCCAAGTTGGTGAAGCGACCTACGAGCAGTACTTC	CASSQVGEATYEQYF
.	TRBD1	TRBV7-2	TRBJ1-4	TGTGCCAGCAGCTTAGGTCAGGGGGTGGGTAATGAAAAACTGTTTTTT	CASSLGQGVGNEKLFF
once	.	TRBV5-4	TRBJ2-3	TGTGCCAGCAGCCCCGGACTGGTTCGGGATACGCAGTATTTT	CASSPGLVRDTQYF
few	.	TRBV4-1	TRBJ1-4	TGCGCCAGCAGCCCGATAGGGGAGGGGGAAAAACTGTTTTTT	CASSPIGEGEKLFF
.	TRBD1	TRBV6-1	TRBJ2-5	TGTGCCAGCAGCCCTCGGGACAGGGGGCAGGAGACCCAGTACTTC	CASSPRDRGQETQYF
.	TRBD1	TRBV19	TRBJ1-2	TGTGCCGGATCGACAGGGGCAGGTGGCTACACCTTC	CAGSTGAGGYTF
.	.	TRBV15	TRBJ1-1	TGTGCCACCAGCACCAGGGGCAGCGACACTGAAGCTTTCTTT	CATSTRGSDTEAFF
.	.	TRBV7-2	TRBJ2-5	TGTGCCAGCAGCATAGCAGGGGTTGAGACCCAGTACTTC	CASSIAGVETQYF
.	TRBD1	TRBV2	TRBJ2-1	TGTGCCCAAGCACGACAGGGATACAATGAGCAGTTCTTC	CAQARQGYNEQFF
.	TRBD2	TRBV30	TRBJ2-2	TGTGCCTGGAGTGTACAACCGGCGGGAGCCGGGGAGCTGTTTTTT	CAWSVQPAGAGELFF
.	.	TRBV7-9	TRBJ1-4	TGTGCCAGCAGCCTACTCGAAAAACTGTTTTTT	CASSLLEKLFF
few	.	TRBV4-2	TRBJ1-4	TGTGCCAGCAGCCAAAAGGGGGAAAAACTGTTTTTT	CASSQKGEKLFF
.	.	TRBV6-5	TRBJ2-5	TGTGCCAGCAGTTACTCTCGGGGGGCTTGGGAGACCCAGTACTTC	CASSYSRGAWETQYF
.	.	TRBV7-2	TRBJ1-2	TGTGCCAGCAGCCCCACAGGAGTCGAAGGCTACCCCTTC	CASSPTGVEGYPF
.	TRBD1	TRBV7-9	TRBJ1-1	TGTGCCAGCAGCGGACAGGGGAGCACTGAAGCTTTCTTT	CASSGQGSTEAFF
.	.	TRBV5-1	TRBJ2-5	TGCGCCAGCAGCTTGAGTTCGGGGAAGAAAGAGACCCAGTACTTC	CASSLSSGKKETQYF
.	.	TRBV4-1	TRBJ1-2	TGCGCCAGCAGCCAAGGGGGTCCAGGGCAAGCTAACTATGGCTACACCTTC	CASSQGGPGQANYGYTF
.	TRBD2	TRBV19	TRBJ2-1	TGTGCCAGCAGAGGACTAGCGGGGGCGAGGGATGAGCAGTTCTTC	CASRGLAGARDEQFF
.	.	TRBV19	TRBJ1-2	TGTGCCAGTAGTATGGCAGCTAACTATGGCTACACCTTC	CASSMAANYGYTF
once	.	TRBV29-1	TRBJ1-1	TGCAGCGTTGAATTACAGGGATCGAACACTGAAGCTTTCTTT	CSVELQGSNTEAFF
.	TRBD1	TRBV18	TRBJ1-1	TGTGCCAGCTCAGCATCCGGGACAGTGAACACTGAAGCTTTCTTT	CASSASGTVNTEAFF
.	TRBD2	TRBV29-1	TRBJ2-1	TGCAGCGTTGTTACACTAGCGGGTTATGAGCAGTTCTTC	CSVVTLAGYEQFF
.	TRBD2	TRBV7-7	TRBJ2-5	TGTGCTAGCAGCCCAGTTGGACTAGCGGGAAGGGGGGAGACCCAGTACTTC	CASSPVGLAGRGETQYF
.	TRBD2	TRBV19	TRBJ2-2	TGTGCCAGTTTAGCGGGAACGGCCGGGGAGCTGTTTTTT	CASLAGTAGELFF
.	TRBD1	TRBV5-4	TRBJ2-1	TGTGCCAGCAGCCTTGGACAGGAGCGGTACAATGAGCAGTTCTTC	CASSLGQERYNEQFF
.	TRBD1	TRBV6-1	TRBJ2-7	TGTGCCAGCAGTCTCGGACAGGGCAACGAGCAGTACTTC	CASSLGQGNEQYF
.	.	TRBV19	TRBJ2-7	TGTGCCAGTAGTATAGGGCTGGACACCGCCTACGAGCAGTACTTC	CASSIGLDTAYEQYF
.	.	TRBV6-1	TRBJ1-5	TGTGCCAGCAGTCAGGGGTTTAACGTGGGTCAGCCCCAGCATTTT	CASSQGFNVGQPQHF
.	.	TRBV4-3	TRBJ1-2	TGCGCCAGCAGCCACTCCGCGGGGGGTGGGGAAGGCTACACCTTC	CASSHSAGGGEGYTF
.	.	TRBV25-1	TRBJ1-1	TGTGCCAGCAGTGACGGTTTCGAAGCTTTCTTT	CASSDGFEAFF
.	TRBD1	TRBV29-1	TRBJ2-1	TGCAGCTCTTACCACGGGACAGGGGTCAATGAGCAGTTCTTC	CSSYHGTGVNEQFF
.	TRBD1	TRBV15	TRBJ1-5	TGTGCCACCAGCAGAGCCTCAAATACAGGGGCTGGCAATCAGCCCCAGCATTTT	CATSRASNTGAGNQPQHF
.	.	TRBV18	TRBJ2-2	TGTGCCAGCTCACCGTGGACAGAACTCACCGGGGAGCTGTTTTTT	CASSPWTELTGELFF
.	TRBD1	TRBV5-1	TRBJ1-2	TGCGCCAGCAGCCCAGGACAGGGGGCGTCCGGCTACACCTTC	CASSPGQGASGYTF
.	TRBD2	TRBV9	TRBJ2-1	TGTGCCAGCAGCCCCGGACTAGCGGGAGCTGAGCAGTTCTTC	CASSPGLAGAEQFF
.	TRBD1	TRBV5-5	TRBJ1-6	TGTGCCAGCAGCTTGGCAGGGGGCAGGACGACCTATAATTCACCCCTCCACTTT	CASSLAGGRTTYNSPLHF
few	.	TRBV27	TRBJ1-1	TGTGCCAGCAGCCACTGGGTTAGGGACAAGAACACTGAAGCTTTCTTT	CASSHWVRDKNTEAFF
.	.	TRBV29-1	TRBJ2-7	TGCAGCGTTCTGGCGGAGCCTACCTACGAGCAGTACTTC	CSVLAEPTYEQYF
.	TRBD2	TRBV6-4	TRBJ2-3	TGTGCCAGCAGTGAAGCGGGGGGCCGCACAGATACGCAGTATTTT	CASSEAGGRTDTQYF
.	.	TRBV9	TRBJ1-2	TGTGCCAGCAGCCCATTCGATTCGCCGGGATTGAGTGGCTACACCTTC	CASSPFDSPGLSGYTF
once	.	TRBV4-2	TRBJ1-3	TGTGCCAGCAGCCAAGGAGTCCTGGGAGGAACTGGAAACACCATATATTTT	CASSQGVLGGTGNTIYF
once	.	TRBV6-5	TRBJ1-2	TGTGCCAGCAGCCCCGCGAGAGCGGACTATGGCTACACCTTC	CASSPARADYGYTF
.	TRBD2	TRBV15	TRBJ2-2	TGTGCCACATCCTTAGCGGGAGGAGCAGCCGGGGAGCTGTTTTTT	CATSLAGGAAGELFF
.	TRBD1	TRBV5-4	TRBJ1-2	TGTGCCAGCAGCTGGGGGGGTAACAGGGGGCGCAAAGGTTATGGCTACACCTTC	CASSWGGNRGRKGYGYTF
.	.	TRBV5-4	TRBJ2-5	TGTGCCAGCAGCTTGGTATTACAAGAGACCCAGTACTTC	CASSLVLQETQYF